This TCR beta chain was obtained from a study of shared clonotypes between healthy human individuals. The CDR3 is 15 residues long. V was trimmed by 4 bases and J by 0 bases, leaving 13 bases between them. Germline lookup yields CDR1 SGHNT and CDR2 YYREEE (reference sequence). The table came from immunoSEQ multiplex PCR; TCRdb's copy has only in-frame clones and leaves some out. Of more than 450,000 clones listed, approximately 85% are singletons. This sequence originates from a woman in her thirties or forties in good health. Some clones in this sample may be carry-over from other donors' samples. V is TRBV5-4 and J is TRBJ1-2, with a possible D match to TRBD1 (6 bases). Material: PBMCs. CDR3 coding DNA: TGTGCCAGCAGCATCGGGACAAACACTAACTATGGCTACACCTTC. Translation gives CASSIGTNTNYGYTF.